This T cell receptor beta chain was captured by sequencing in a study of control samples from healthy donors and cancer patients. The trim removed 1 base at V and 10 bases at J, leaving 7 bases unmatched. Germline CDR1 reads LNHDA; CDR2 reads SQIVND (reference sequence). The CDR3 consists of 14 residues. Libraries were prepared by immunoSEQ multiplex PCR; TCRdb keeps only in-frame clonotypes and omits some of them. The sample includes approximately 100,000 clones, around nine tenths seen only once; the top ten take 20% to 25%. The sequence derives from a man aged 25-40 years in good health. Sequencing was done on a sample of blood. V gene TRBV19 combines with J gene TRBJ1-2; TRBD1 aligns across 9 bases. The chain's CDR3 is CASSIAGTGFVYTF. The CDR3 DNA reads TGTGCCAGTAGTATAGCTGGGACAGGGTTTGTCTACACCTTC.